Each of the 10 T cell receptor beta chains below was sequenced from the same sample in a study of blood T cell repertoires in COVID-19. Clones were read by immunoSEQ multiplex PCR, and TCRdb kept only the in-frame ones, dropping some. The sample has roughly 52,000 clones; 88% are singletons. Sequenced input: peripheral blood. These receptors came from a man aged 55 to 70 with active COVID-19.

This chain connects TRBV2 to TRBJ2-3, with D perhaps TRBD2 (5 bases). V dropped 4 bases and J dropped 0 bases, with 14 bases sitting between them. Germline V gene lookup returns CDR1 SNHLY and CDR2 FYNNEI. CDR3 size: 16 residues. CDR3 sequence reads: CASSAERLSSTDTQYF. CDR3 DNA sequence: TGTGCCAGCAGTGCTGAGCGGTTATCTAGCACAGATACGCAGTATTTT. Variable domain in full (rest from reference TRBV2 and TRBJ2-3): EPEVTQTPSHQVTQMGQEVILRCVPISNHLYFYWYRQILGQKVEFLVSFYNNEISEKSEIFDDQFSVERPDGSNFTLKIRSTKLEDSAMYFCASSAERLSSTDTQYFGPGTRLTVL.

The J gene is TRBJ2-3, the V gene TRBV5-8; D may be TRBD1 (6 bases). CDR3 length: 15 amino acids. Trimming took off 0 bases at V and 0 bases at J, with 8 bases between the two ends. Germline CDR1 reads SGHTS; CDR2 reads YDEGEE. The CDR3 protein is CASSLEGTSTDTQYF. In nucleotides, the CDR3 is TGTGCCAGCAGCTTGGAAGGGACAAGCACAGATACGCAGTATTTT.

The chain recombines TRBV28 with TRBJ2-1; 8 bases are a match to TRBD2. Trimming at V came to 6 bases and at J to 4 bases, leaving 11 bases not matched to a gene. This CDR3 is 16 amino acids long. The germline CDR1 and CDR2 sequences are MDHEN and SYDVKM. DNA of the CDR3: TGTGCCAGCAGACCCCCAGCGGGAGTGGCTTACAATGAGCAGTTCTTC. The encoded protein is CASRPPAGVAYNEQFF.

J is TRBJ2-6 and V is TRBV2, with D tentatively TRBD1 (6 bases). V lost 5 bases and J lost 8, with 16 bases in between. Germline V gene lookup returns CDR1 SNHLY and CDR2 FYNNEI. The CDR3 contains 15 residues. The CDR3 DNA reads TGTGCCAGCAGTAGAAACCACAGGGATACCAACGTCCTGACTTTC. It codes for CASSRNHRDTNVLTF.

This clone appeared once. The chain uses TRBV5-1 and TRBJ2-3, with TRBD2 matching 8 bases. Germline assignment: CDR1 SGHRS and CDR2 YFSETQ. The ends lost 4 bases at V and 4 bases at J; junction bases unmatched: 8. The CDR3 contains 15 residues. CDR3 DNA: TGCGCCAGCAGCCCCCGACTAGCGAGCCCAGATACGCAGTATTTT. This sequence encodes CASSPRLASPDTQYF. Looking up the rest from reference TRBV5-1 and TRBJ2-3 gives the full variable domain: KAGVTQTPRYLIKTRGQQVTLSCSPISGHRSVSWYQQTPGQGLQFLFEYFSETQRNKGNFPGRFSGRQFSNSRSEMNVSTLELGDSALYLCASSPRLASPDTQYFGPGTRLTVL.

This clone was seen once. V and J are TRBV6-5 and TRBJ2-7; TRBD1 matches at 7 bases. Trimming took 6 bases from V and 1 from J; bases not matched to a gene: 9. The CDR3 spans 15 residues. CDR1 and CDR2 from the germline V gene are MNHEY and SVGAGI. The CDR3 protein is CASSRDRDLSYEQYF. The CDR3 DNA reads as TGTGCCAGCAGCCGCGACAGGGACCTATCCTACGAGCAGTACTTC.

The V and J genes are TRBV5-1 and TRBJ1-4; maybe TRBD1 (6 bases). In germline, CDR1 is SGHRS, CDR2 YFSETQ. V was clipped by 7 bases and J by 8 bases, with 18 bases between them. The CDR3 sequence is 14 residues long. In DNA form, the CDR3 reads TGCGCCAGCCGAATTTCCCAGGGGCGGGAAAAACTGTTTTTT. Its translation: CASRISQGREKLFF.

The J gene is TRBJ2-1, the V gene TRBV27; 8 bases are shared with TRBD1. CDR1 and CDR2 from the germline V gene are MNHEY and SMNVEV (reference sequence). The CDR3 runs to 13 residues. V lost 7 bases, J lost 7 bases, and 6 bases stayed unmatched. CDR3 in DNA: TGTGCCAGCACCTCGGACAGGGCAAATGAGCAGTTCTTC. Its translation: CASTSDRANEQFF.

The gene calls are TRBV19 and TRBJ1-1, with a tentative D call TRBD1 (6 bases). CDR3 length: 12 amino acids. Germline V CDR1 and CDR2: LNHDA, SQIVND (reference sequence). V lost 5 bases, J lost 8 bases, and 12 bases lay in between. The CDR3 DNA follows: TGTGCCAGTAGTCTCCCGGACAGAGAAGCTTTCTTT. It specifies CASSLPDREAFF.

The chain joins TRBV5-6 to TRBJ2-7; 13 bases align to TRBD2. From germline, CDR1 is SGHDT and CDR2 YYEEEE. V was clipped by 3 bases and J by 3 bases; unmatched bases: 0. This CDR3 has 14 residues. The CDR3 here is CASSWTSGSYEQYF. In DNA form, the CDR3 reads TGTGCCAGCAGCTGGACTAGCGGGAGCTACGAGCAGTACTTC.